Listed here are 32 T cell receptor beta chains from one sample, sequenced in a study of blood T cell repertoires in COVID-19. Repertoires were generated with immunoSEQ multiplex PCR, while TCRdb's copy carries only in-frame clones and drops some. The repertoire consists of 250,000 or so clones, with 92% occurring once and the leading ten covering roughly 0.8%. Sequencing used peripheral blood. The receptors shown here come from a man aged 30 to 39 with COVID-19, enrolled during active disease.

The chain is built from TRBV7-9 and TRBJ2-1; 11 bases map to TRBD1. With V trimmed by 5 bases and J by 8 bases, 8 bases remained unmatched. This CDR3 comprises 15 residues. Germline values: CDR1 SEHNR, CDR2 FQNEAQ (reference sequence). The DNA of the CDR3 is TGTGCCAGCAGCACCGGGACAGGGGGGTGGGATGAGCAGTTCTTC. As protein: CASSTGTGGWDEQFF.

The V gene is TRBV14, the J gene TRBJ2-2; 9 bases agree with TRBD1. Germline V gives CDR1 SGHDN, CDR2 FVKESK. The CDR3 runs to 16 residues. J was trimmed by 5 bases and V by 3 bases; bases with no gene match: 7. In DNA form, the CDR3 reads TGTGCCAGCAGCCATTTCCGACAGGGGGTTACCGGGGAGCTGTTTTTT. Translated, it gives CASSHFRQGVTGELFF.

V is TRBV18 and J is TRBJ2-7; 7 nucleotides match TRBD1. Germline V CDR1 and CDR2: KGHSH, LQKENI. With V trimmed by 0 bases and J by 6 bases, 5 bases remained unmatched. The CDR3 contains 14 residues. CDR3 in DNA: TGTGCCAGCTCACCACCGGCAGGGGGTGGCGAGCAGTACTTC. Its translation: CASSPPAGGGEQYF.

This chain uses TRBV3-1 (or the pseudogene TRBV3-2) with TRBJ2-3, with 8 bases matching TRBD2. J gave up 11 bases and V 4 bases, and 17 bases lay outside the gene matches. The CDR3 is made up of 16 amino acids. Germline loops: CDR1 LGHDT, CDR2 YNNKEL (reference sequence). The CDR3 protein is CASSPPLAGLEGGQYF. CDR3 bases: TGTGCCAGCAGCCCCCCCCTAGCGGGCCTTGAGGGGGGGCAGTATTTT.

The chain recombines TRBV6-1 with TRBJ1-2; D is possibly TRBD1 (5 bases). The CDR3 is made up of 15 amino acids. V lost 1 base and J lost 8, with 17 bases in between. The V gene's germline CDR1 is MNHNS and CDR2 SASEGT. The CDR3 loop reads CASSEDLMAGQGYTF. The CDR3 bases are TGTGCCAGCAGTGAAGATCTTATGGCAGGGCAGGGCTACACCTTC.

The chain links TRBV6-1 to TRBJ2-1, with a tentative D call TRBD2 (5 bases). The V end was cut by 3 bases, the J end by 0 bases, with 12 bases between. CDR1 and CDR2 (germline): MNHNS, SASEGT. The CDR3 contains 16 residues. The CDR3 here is CASSDDGLSSYNEQFF. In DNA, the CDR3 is TGTGCCAGCAGTGATGACGGACTCAGCTCCTACAATGAGCAGTTCTTC.

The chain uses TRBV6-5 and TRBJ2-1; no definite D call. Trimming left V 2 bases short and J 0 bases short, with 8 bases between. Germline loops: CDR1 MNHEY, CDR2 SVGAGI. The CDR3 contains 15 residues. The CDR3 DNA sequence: TGTGCCAGCAGTTACGACTCCTACTCCTACAATGAGCAGTTCTTC. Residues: CASSYDSYSYNEQFF.

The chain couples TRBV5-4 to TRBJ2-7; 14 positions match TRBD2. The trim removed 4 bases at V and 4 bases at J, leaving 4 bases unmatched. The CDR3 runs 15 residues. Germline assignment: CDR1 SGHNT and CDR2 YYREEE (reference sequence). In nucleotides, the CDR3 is TGTGCCAGCAGCACCGGGACTAGCGGGAGTTACGAGCAGTACTTC. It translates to CASSTGTSGSYEQYF.

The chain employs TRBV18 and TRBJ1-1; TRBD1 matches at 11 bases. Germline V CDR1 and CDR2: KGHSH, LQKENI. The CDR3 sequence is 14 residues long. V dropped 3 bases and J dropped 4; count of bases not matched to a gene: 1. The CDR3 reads CASSPGTGGTEAFF. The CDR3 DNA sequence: TGTGCCAGCTCACCCGGGACAGGGGGCACTGAAGCTTTCTTT. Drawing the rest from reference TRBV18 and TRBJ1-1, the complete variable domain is NAGVMQNPRHLVRRRGQEARLRCSPMKGHSHVYWYRQLPEEGLKFMVYLQKENIIDESGMPKERFSAEFPKEGPSILRIQQVVRGDSAAYFCASSPGTGGTEAFFGQGTRLTVV.

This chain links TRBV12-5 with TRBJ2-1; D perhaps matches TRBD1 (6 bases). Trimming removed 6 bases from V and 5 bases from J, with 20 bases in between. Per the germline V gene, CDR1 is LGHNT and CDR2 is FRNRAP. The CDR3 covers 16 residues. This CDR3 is CASGRVAGAPDNEQFF. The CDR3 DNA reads TGTGCTAGTGGCAGAGTAGCAGGGGCCCCAGACAATGAGCAGTTCTTC.

CDR3 in amino acids: CASSETASLNSPLHF. In DNA form, the CDR3 reads TGTGCCAGCAGTGAAACAGCCTCTCTTAATTCACCCCTCCACTTT. The rearrangement uses TRBV6-4 and TRBJ1-6, with D hard to call. The germline V gene encodes CDR1 MRHNA and CDR2 SNTAGT. The CDR3 is 15 amino acids. The V end lost 3 bases, the J end lost 6 bases, and 12 bases lay between the germline ends.

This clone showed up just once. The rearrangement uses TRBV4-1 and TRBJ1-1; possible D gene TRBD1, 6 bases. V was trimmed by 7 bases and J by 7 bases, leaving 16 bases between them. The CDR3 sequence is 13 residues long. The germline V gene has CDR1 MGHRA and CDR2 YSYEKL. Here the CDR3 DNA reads TGCGCCAGCACCTCACAGGGATGGGGTGAAGCTTTCTTT. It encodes CASTSQGWGEAFF.

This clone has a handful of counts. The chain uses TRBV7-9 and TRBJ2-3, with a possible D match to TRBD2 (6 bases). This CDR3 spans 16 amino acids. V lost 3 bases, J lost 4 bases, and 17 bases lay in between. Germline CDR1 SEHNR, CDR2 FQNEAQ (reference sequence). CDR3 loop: CASSFLIRGGADTQYF. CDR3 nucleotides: TGTGCCAGCAGCTTTTTAATTCGGGGAGGAGCAGATACGCAGTATTTT.

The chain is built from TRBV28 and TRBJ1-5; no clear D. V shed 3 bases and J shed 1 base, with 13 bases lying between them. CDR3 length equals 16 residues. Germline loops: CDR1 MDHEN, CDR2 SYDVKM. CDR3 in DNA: TGTGCCAGCAGTTTCTTCGGGGTAGGGAGCAATCAGCCCCAGCATTTT. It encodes CASSFFGVGSNQPQHF.

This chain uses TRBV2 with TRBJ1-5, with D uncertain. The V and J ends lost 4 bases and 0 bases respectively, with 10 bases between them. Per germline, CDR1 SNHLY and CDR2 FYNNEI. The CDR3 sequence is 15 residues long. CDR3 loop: CASSGGGTSNQPQHF. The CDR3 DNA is TGTGCCAGCAGTGGAGGTGGTACTAGCAATCAGCCCCAGCATTTT.

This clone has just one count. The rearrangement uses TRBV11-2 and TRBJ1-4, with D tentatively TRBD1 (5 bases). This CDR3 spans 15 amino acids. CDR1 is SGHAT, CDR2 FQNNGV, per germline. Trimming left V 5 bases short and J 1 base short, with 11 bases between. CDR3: CASSHYRLTNEKLFF. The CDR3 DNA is TGTGCCAGCAGCCACTACAGGTTAACTAATGAAAAACTGTTTTTT. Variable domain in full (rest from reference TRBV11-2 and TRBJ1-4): EAGVAQSPRYKIIEKRQSVAFWCNPISGHATLYWYQQILGQGPKLLIQFQNNGVVDDSQLPKDRFSAERLKGVDSTLKIQPAKLEDSAVYLCASSHYRLTNEKLFFGSGTQLSVL.

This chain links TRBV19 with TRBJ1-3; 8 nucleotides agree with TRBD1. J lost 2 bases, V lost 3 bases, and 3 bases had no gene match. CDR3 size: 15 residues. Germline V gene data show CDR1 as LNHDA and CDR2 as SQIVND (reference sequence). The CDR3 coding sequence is TGTGCCAGTAGTATCCTACAGGGGGCTGGAAACACCATATATTTT. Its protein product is CASSILQGAGNTIYF.

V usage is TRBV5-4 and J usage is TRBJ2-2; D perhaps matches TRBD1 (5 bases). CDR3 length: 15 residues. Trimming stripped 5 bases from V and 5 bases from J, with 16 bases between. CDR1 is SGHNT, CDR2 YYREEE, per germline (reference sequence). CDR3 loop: CASRPGMVGTGELFF. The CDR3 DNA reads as TGTGCCAGCAGACCAGGGATGGTGGGAACCGGGGAGCTGTTTTTT.

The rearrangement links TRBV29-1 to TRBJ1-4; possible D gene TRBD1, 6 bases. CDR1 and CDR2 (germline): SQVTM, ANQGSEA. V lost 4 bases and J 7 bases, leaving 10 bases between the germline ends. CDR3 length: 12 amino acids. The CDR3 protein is CSVAGQGEKLFF. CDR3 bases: TGCAGCGTTGCGGGACAAGGTGAAAAACTGTTTTTT.

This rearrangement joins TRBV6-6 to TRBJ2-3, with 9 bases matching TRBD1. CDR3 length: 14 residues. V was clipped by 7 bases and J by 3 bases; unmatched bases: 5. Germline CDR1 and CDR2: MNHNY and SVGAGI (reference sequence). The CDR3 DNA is TGTGCCAGCAAGAGACAGGGGGAAACAGATACGCAGTATTTT. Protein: CASKRQGETDTQYF.

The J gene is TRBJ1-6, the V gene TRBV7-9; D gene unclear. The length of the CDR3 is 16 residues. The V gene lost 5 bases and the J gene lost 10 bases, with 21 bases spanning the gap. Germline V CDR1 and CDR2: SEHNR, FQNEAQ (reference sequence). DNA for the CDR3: TGTGCCAGCAGCGCCCGCACTGGGCGAAGGTTCTCACCCCTCCACTTT. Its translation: CASSARTGRRFSPLHF.

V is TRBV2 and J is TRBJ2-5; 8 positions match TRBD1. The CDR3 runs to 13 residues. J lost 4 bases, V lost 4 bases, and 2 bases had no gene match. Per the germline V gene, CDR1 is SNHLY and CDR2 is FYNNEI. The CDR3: CASSGGTGETQYF. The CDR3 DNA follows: TGTGCCAGCAGTGGTGGGACAGGAGAGACCCAGTACTTC.

CDR3 protein: CASSQYRDRGNQPQHF. The CDR3 nucleotides read TGCGCCAGCAGCCAGTACCGGGACAGGGGCAATCAGCCCCAGCATTTT. This chain joins TRBV4-1 and TRBJ1-5; 9 bases fit TRBD1. CDR1 and CDR2 (germline): MGHRA, YSYEKL. This CDR3 comprises 16 residues. V was clipped by 3 bases and J by 2 bases; unmatched bases: 5.

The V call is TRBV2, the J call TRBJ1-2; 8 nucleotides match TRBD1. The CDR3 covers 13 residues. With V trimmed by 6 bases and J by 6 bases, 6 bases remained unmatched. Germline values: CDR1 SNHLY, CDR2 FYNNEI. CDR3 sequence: CASRVRGQDGYTF. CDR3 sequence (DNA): TGTGCCAGCAGAGTCAGGGGGCAGGATGGCTACACCTTC.

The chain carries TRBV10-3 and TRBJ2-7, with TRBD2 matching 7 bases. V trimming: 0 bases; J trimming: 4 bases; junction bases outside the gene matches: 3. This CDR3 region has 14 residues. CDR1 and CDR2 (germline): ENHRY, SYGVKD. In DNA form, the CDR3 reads TGTGCCATCAGTGAGTCCGGCGGGGGATACGAGCAGTACTTC. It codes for CAISESGGGYEQYF.

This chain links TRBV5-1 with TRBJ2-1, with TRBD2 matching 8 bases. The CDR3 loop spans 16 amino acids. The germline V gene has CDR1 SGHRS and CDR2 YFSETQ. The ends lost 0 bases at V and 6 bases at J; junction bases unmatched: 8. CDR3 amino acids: CASSLVERGKSNEQFF. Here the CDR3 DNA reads TGCGCCAGCAGCTTGGTTGAGCGGGGGAAATCCAATGAGCAGTTCTTC.

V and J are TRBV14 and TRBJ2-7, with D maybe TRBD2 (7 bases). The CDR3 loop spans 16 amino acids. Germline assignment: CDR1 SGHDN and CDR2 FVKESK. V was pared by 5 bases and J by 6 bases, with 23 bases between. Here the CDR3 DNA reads TGTGCCAGCAGCTCTCATGGGGGCGGGGGTCTCTCCGAGCAGTACTTC. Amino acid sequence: CASSSHGGGGLSEQYF.

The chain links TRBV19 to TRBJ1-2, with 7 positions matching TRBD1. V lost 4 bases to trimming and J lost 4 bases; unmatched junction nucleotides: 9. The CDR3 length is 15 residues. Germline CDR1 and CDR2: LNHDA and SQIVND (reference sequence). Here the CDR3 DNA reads TGTGCCAGTAGTACACAGGGGACAGAGCGCTATGGCTACACCTTC. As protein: CASSTQGTERYGYTF.

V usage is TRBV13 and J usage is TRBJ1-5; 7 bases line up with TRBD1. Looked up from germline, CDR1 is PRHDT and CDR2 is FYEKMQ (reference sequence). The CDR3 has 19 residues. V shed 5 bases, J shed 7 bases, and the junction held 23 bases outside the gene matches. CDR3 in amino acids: CASSLGQPPFGLFLQPQHF. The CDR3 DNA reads TGTGCCAGCAGCCTGGGACAGCCCCCCTTCGGGTTGTTTTTACAGCCCCAGCATTTT. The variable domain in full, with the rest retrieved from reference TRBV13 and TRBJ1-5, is AAGVIQSPRHLIKEKRETATLKCYPIPRHDTVYWYQQGPGQDPQFLISFYEKMQSDKGSIPDRFSAQQFSDYHSELNMSSLELGDSALYFCASSLGQPPFGLFLQPQHFGDGTRLSIL.

The CDR3 nucleotides read TGTGCCAGCAGTGGGGGCAGGGGCTATGGCTACACCTTC. Translation: CASSGGRGYGYTF. V is TRBV6-1 and J is TRBJ1-2; a weak D match, TRBD1 (6 bases). Germline V lookup: CDR1 MNHNS, CDR2 SASEGT. The CDR3 sequence is 13 residues long. Trimming cost V 4 bases and J 4 bases, with 10 bases left between them.

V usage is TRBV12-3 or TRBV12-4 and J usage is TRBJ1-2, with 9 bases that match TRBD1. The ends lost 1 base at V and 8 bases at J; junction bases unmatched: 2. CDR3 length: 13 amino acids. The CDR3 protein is CASSLGQGEGYTF. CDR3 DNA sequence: TGTGCCAGCAGTTTAGGACAGGGGGAGGGCTACACCTTC.

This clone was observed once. In DNA form, the CDR3 reads TGTGCCAGCAGGTTTATCACCGGGGAGCTGTTTTTT. Protein: CASRFITGELFF. This rearrangement joins TRBV7-9 to TRBJ2-2; D is uncertain. From germline, CDR1 is SEHNR and CDR2 FQNEAQ (reference sequence). The CDR3 has 12 residues. The V end was cut by 6 bases, the J end by 4 bases, with 6 bases between. The full variable domain, in which reference TRBV7-9 and TRBJ2-2 provide the parts outside the CDR3, is DTGVSQNPRHKITKRGQNVTFRCDPISEHNRLYWYRQTLGQGPEFLTYFQNEAQLEKSRLLSDRFSAERPKGSFSTLEIQRTEQGDSAMYLCASRFITGELFFGEGSRLTVL.